This is a list of T cell receptor beta chains from one sample in a study of blood T cells in healthy people across ages. TCRdb redid the calling of the 5' RACE reads with MiXCR, one entry per CDR3 protein. Among 700,000 to 850,000 distinct CDR3 sequences listed, roughly 50% were seen once. Material: blood. Receptors originate from a man older than 75 in good health. Each CDR3 is given with its conserved first and last residue. D genes are given only for firm matches. Some rows mark clone size as missing; the rest say once, few, many or name a class of expanded clone.

D gene: NA
J gene: TRBJ2-7
clone size: few
V gene: TRBV28
CDR3 DNA: TGTGCCAGCAGTTTATCGATCCCTTGGGACGGGAACTCCTACGAGCAGTACTTC
CDR3 protein: CASSLSIPWDGNSYEQYF

D gene: NA
J gene: TRBJ2-1
clone size: NA
V gene: TRBV29-1
CDR3 DNA: TGCAGCGTGCTTAATCCAGGGGTTTCGGTTAATGGCCGCACCTACAATGAGCAGTTCTTC
CDR3 protein: CSVLNPGVSVNGRTYNEQFF

D gene: NA
J gene: TRBJ1-6
clone size: NA
V gene: TRBV6-5
CDR3 DNA: TGTGCCAGCAGTTACTCAGCTGCGGATTCTTATAATTCACCCCTCCACTTT
CDR3 protein: CASSYSAADSYNSPLHF

D gene: TRBD1
J gene: TRBJ2-7
clone size: few
V gene: TRBV20-1
CDR3 DNA: TGCAGTGCTAGAGATCGACAGGGGGGGAGAAACGAGCAGTACTTC
CDR3 protein: CSARDRQGGRNEQYF

D gene: NA
J gene: TRBJ2-6
clone size: few
V gene: TRBV27
CDR3 DNA: TGTGCCAGCAGTAGGGAGAGCTCTGGGGCCAACGTCCTGACTTTC
CDR3 protein: CASSRESSGANVLTF

D gene: NA
J gene: TRBJ1-1
clone size: NA
V gene: TRBV7-9
CDR3 DNA: TGTGCCAGCAGCTTAATGGGAATCAGGGGTCGGGGCACTGAAGCTTTCTTT
CDR3 protein: CASSLMGIRGRGTEAFF

D gene: TRBD1
J gene: TRBJ2-6
clone size: NA
V gene: TRBV6-5
CDR3 DNA: TGTGCCAGCAGTAGGGACAGCGGAGGGGCCAACGTCCTGACTTTC
CDR3 protein: CASSRDSGGANVLTF

D gene: NA
J gene: TRBJ2-4
clone size: NA
V gene: TRBV6-5
CDR3 DNA: TGTGCCAGCAGTTATTCCTTCGGGGGGCTACCAATCCTAGCCAAAAACATTCAGTACTTC
CDR3 protein: CASSYSFGGLPILAKNIQYF

D gene: NA
J gene: TRBJ2-3
clone size: NA
V gene: TRBV25-1
CDR3 DNA: TGTGCCAGCAGTGCCCAGACAATCGGCCCAGATACGCAGTATTTT
CDR3 protein: CASSAQTIGPDTQYF

D gene: NA
J gene: TRBJ2-5
clone size: many
V gene: TRBV12-3/TRBV12-4
CDR3 DNA: TGTGCCAGCAGTTTAGGGGGACCCCAAGAGACCCAGTACTTC
CDR3 protein: CASSLGGPQETQYF

D gene: TRBD2
J gene: TRBJ2-5
clone size: NA
V gene: TRBV20-1
CDR3 DNA: TGCAGTGCTAGCGGACTAGCGGATTTACAAGAGACCCAGTACTTC
CDR3 protein: CSASGLADLQETQYF